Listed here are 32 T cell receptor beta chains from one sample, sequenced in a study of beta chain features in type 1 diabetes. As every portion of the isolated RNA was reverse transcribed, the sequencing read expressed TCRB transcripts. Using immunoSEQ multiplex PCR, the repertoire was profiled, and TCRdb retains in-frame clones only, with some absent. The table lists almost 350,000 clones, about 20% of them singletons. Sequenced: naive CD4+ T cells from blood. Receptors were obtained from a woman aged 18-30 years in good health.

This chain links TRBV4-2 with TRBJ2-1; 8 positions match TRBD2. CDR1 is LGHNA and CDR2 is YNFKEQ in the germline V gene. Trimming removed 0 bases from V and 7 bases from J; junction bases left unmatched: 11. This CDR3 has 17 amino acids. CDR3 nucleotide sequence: TGTGCCAGCAGCCAAGAGGGCTCAAGCGGGAGAGAAAATGAGCAGTTCTTC. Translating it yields CASSQEGSSGRENEQFF.

The CDR3 spells CASSSIDYGYTF. The CDR3 bases are TGTGCCAGCAGCTCGATAGACTATGGCTACACCTTC. The chain recombines TRBV7-9 with TRBJ1-2; D not certain. The CDR3 spans 12 residues. The germline gives CDR1 SEHNR, CDR2 FQNEAQ (reference sequence). Trimming stripped 4 bases from V and 3 bases from J, with 6 bases between.

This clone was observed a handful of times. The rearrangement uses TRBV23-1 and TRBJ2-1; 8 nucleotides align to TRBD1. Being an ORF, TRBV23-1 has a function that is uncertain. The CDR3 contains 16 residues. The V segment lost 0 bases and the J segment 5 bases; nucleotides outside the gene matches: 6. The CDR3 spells CASSQSGRGQDNEQFF. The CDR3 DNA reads TGCGCCAGCAGTCAATCGGGCAGGGGGCAGGACAATGAGCAGTTCTTC.

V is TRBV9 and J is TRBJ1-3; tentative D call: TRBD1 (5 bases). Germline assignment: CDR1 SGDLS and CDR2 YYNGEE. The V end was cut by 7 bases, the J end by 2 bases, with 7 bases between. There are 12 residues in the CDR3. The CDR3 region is CASGGAGNTIYF. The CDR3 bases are TGTGCCAGCGGGGGGGCTGGAAACACCATATATTTT.

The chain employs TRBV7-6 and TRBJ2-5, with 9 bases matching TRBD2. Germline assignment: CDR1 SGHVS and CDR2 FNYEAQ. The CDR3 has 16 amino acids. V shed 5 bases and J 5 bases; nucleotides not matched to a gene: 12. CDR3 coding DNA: TGTGCCAGCAGCCGTCCAGGGCTAGCGGGGACGGAGACCCAGTACTTC. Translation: CASSRPGLAGTETQYF.

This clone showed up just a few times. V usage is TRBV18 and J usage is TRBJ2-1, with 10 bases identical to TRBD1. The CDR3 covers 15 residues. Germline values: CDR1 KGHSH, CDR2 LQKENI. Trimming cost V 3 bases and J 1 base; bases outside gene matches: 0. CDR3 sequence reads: CASSPGQGSYNEQFF. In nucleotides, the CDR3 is TGTGCCAGCTCACCGGGACAGGGGTCCTACAATGAGCAGTTCTTC.

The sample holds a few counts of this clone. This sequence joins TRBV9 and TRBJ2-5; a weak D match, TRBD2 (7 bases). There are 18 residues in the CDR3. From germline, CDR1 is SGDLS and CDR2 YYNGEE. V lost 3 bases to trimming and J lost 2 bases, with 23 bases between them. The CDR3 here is CASSARLGGVGGQETQYF. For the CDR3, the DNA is TGTGCCAGCAGCGCGCGACTAGGGGGGGTTGGTGGGCAAGAGACCCAGTACTTC.

The CDR3: CASSRKGLAGGYETQYF. CDR3 nucleotide sequence: TGTGCCAGCAGCCGTAAAGGACTAGCGGGAGGTTATGAGACCCAGTACTTC. The chain has TRBV5-4 and TRBJ2-5; 14 nucleotides agree with TRBD2. Unmatched junction bases numbered 10, after V lost 4 bases and J lost 5 bases. Germline V lookup: CDR1 SGHNT, CDR2 YYREEE (reference sequence). The CDR3 runs 17 residues. The whole variable domain, filled in from reference TRBV5-4 and TRBJ2-5, reads ETGVTQSPTHLIKTRGQQVTLRCSSQSGHNTVSWYQQALGQGPQFIFQYYREEENGRGNFPPRFSGLQFPNYSSELNVNALELDDSALYLCASSRKGLAGGYETQYFGPGTRLLVL.

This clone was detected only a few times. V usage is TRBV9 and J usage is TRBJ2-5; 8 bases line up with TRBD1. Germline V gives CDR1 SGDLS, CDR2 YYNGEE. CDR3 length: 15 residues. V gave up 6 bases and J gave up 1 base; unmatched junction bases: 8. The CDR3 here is CASNRGDTSQETQYF. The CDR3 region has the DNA TGTGCCAGCAACAGGGGGGACACCTCCCAAGAGACCCAGTACTTC.

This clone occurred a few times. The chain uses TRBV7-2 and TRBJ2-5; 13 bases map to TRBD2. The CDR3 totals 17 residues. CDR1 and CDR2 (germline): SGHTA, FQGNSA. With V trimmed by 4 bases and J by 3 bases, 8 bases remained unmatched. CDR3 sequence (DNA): TGTGCCAGCAGCTCTCGGACTAGCGGGAGAGGGGAAGAGACCCAGTACTTC. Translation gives CASSSRTSGRGEETQYF.

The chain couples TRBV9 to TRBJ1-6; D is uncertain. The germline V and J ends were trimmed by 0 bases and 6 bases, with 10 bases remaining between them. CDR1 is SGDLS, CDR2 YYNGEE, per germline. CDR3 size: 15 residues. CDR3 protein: CASSVARGLNSPLHF. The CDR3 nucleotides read TGTGCCAGCAGCGTAGCTAGAGGCCTTAATTCACCCCTCCACTTT.

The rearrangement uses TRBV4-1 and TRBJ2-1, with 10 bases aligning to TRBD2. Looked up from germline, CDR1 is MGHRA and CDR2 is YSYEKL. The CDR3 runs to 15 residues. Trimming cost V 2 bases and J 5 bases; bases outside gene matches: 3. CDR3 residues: CASSQLGLANNEQFF. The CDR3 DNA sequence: TGCGCCAGCAGCCAATTGGGACTAGCGAACAATGAGCAGTTCTTC.

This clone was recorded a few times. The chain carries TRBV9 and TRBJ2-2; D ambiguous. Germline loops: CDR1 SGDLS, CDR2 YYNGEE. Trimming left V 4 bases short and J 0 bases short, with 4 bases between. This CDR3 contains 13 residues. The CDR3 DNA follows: TGTGCCAGCAGCCTTCCGAACACCGGGGAGCTGTTTTTT. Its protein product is CASSLPNTGELFF.

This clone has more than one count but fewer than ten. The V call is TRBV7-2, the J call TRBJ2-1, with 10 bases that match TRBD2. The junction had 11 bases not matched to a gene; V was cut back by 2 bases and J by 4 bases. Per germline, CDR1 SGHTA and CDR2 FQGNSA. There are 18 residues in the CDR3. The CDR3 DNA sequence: TGTGCCAGCAGCTTAATTCCGGGCGGGACTAGCGTTTACAATGAGCAGTTCTTC. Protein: CASSLIPGGTSVYNEQFF.

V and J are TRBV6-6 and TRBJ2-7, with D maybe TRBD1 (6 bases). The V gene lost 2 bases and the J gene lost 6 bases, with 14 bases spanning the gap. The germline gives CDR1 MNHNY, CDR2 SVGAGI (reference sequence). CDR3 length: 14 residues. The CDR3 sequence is CASSYPVQGFEQYF. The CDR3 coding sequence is TGTGCCAGCAGTTACCCGGTACAGGGCTTCGAGCAGTACTTC.

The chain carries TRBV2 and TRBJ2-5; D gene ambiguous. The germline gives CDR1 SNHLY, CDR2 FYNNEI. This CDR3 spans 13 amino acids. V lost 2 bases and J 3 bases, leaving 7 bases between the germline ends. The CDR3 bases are TGTGCCAGCAGTGAATTGGCAAAAGAGACCCAGTACTTC. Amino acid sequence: CASSELAKETQYF.

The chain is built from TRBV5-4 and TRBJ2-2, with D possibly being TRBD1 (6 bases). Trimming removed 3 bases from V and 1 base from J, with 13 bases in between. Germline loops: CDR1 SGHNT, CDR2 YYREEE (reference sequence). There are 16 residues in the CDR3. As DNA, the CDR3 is TGTGCCAGCAGCTCTTGGAGACAGGTGAACACCGGGGAGCTGTTTTTT. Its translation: CASSSWRQVNTGELFF.

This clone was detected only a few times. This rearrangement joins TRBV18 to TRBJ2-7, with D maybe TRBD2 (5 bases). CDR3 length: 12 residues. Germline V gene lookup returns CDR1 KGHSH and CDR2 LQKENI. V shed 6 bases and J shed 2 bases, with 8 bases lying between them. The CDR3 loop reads CASSGVPYEQYF. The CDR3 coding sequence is TGTGCCAGCTCCGGGGTCCCCTACGAGCAGTACTTC.

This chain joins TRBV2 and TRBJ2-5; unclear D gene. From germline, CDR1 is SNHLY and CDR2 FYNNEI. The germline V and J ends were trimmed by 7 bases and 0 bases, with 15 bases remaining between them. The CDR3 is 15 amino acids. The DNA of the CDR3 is TGTGCCAGCACTTTAGAGGCTACGTACCAAGAGACCCAGTACTTC. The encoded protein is CASTLEATYQETQYF.

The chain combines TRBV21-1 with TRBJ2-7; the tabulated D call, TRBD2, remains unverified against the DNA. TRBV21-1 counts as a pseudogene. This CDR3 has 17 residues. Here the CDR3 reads CASSKVGLAAEGYEQYF. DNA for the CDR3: TGTGCCAGCAGCAAAGTTGGGCTAGCGGCGGAGGGGTACGAGCAGTACTTC.

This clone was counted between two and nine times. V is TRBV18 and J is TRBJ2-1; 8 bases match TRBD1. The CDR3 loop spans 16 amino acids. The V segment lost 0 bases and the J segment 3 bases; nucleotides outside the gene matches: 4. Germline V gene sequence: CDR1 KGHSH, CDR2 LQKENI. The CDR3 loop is CASSPPDRGDYNEQFF. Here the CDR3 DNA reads TGTGCCAGCTCACCACCCGACAGGGGAGACTACAATGAGCAGTTCTTC.

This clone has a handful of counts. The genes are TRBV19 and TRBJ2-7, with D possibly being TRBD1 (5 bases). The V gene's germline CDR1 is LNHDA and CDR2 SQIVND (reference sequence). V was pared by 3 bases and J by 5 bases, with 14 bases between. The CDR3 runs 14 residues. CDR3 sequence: CASSIDSSTHEQYF. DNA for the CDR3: TGTGCCAGTAGTATCGACAGTAGTACCCACGAGCAGTACTTC.

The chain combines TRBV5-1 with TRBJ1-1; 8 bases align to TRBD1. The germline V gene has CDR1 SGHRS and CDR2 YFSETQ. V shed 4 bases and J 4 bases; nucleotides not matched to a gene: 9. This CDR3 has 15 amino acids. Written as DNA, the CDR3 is TGCGCCAGCAGCGGTACGACTACAGGGGGCACTGAAGCTTTCTTT. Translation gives CASSGTTTGGTEAFF.

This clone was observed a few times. This CDR3 reads CASSLGVGLGGELFF. The CDR3 DNA is TGTGCCAGCAGCTTAGGAGTGGGGCTGGGCGGGGAGCTGTTTTTT. The chain recombines TRBV7-2 with TRBJ2-2; TRBD1 is a possible D gene (5 bases). Trimming cost V 1 base and J 7 bases, with 13 bases left between them. Germline CDR1 SGHTA, CDR2 FQGNSA. CDR3 length equals 15 residues.

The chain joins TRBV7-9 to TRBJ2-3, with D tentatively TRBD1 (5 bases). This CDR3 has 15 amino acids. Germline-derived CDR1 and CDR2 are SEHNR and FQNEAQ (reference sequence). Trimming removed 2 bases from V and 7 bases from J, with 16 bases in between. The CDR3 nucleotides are TGTGCCAGCAGCTTATATGGACAAATCCCGCATACGCAGTATTTT. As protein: CASSLYGQIPHTQYF.

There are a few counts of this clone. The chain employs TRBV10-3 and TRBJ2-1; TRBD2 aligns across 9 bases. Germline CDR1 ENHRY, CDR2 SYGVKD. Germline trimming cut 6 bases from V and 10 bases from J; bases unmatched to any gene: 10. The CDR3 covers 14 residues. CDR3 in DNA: TGTGCCATCAGGGTGGACGGACTAGCGAAGGAGCAGTTCTTC. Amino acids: CAIRVDGLAKEQFF.

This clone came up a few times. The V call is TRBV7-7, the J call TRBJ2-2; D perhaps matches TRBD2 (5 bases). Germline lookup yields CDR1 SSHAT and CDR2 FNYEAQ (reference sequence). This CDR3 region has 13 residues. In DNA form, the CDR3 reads TGTGCTACTACGGCGGGGAACACCGGGGAGCTGTTTTTT. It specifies CATTAGNTGELFF.

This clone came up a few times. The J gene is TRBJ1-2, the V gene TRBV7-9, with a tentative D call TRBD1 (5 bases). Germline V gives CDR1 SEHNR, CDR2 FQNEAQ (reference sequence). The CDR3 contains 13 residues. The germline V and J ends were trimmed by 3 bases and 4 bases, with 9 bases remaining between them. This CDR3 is CASSFPDSYGYTF. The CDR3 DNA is TGTGCCAGCAGCTTCCCCGACAGCTATGGCTACACCTTC.

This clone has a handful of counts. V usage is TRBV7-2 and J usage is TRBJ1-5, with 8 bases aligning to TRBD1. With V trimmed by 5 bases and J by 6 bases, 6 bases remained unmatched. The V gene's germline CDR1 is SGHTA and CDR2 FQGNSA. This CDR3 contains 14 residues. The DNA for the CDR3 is TGTGCCAGCAGCCAGACAGGGGATGGTCAGCCCCAGCATTTT. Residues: CASSQTGDGQPQHF.

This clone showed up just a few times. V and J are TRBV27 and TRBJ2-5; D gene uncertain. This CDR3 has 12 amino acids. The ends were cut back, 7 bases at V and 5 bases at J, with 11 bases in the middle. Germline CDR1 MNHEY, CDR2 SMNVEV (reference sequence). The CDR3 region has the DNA TGTGCCAGCATCCCACCTCGGGAGACCCAGTACTTC. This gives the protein CASIPPRETQYF.

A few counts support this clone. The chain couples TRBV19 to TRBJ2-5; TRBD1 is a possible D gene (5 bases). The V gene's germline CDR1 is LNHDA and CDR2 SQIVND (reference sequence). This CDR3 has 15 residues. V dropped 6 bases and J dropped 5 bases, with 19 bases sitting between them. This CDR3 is CASRTTWGSRETQYF. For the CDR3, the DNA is TGTGCCAGTAGGACGACTTGGGGCAGCCGGGAGACCCAGTACTTC.

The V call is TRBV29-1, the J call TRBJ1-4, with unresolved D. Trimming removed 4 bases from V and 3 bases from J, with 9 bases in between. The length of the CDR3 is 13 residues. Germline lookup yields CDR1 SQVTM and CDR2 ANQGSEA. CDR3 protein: CSVVTNPNEKLFF. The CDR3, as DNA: TGCAGCGTTGTTACTAACCCTAATGAAAAACTGTTTTTT. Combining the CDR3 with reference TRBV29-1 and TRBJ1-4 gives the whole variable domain SAVISQKPSRDICQRGTSLTIQCQVDSQVTMMFWYRQQPGQSLTLIATANQGSEATYESGFVIDKFPISRPNLTFSTLTVSNMSPEDSSIYLCSVVTNPNEKLFFGSGTQLSVL.